This T cell receptor (beta chain) appears in the sequencing data of a study of technical replicates of blood from four donors. In germline, CDR1 is SGHTA, CDR2 FQGNSA. Unmatched junction bases numbered 5, after V lost 6 bases and J lost 2 bases. The CDR3 consists of 15 residues. The data were produced by immunoSEQ multiplex PCR, yet TCRdb's version contains in-frame clones alone and is incomplete. This table holds approximately 75,000 clones, around 97% found once. Sequencing input: T cells isolated from PBMCs. The TCR sequence derives from a human donor in good health. The rearrangement joins TRBV7-2 to TRBJ2-5; the match to TRBD2 covers 11 bases. The CDR3 spells CASRWTSGQQETQYF. The CDR3 DNA follows: TGTGCCAGCAGATGGACTAGCGGGCAGCAAGAGACCCAGTACTTC. Variable domain in full (rest from reference TRBV7-2 and TRBJ2-5): GAGVSQSPSNKVTEKGKDVELRCDPISGHTALYWYRQSLGQGLEFLIYFQGNSAPDKSGLPSDRFSAERTGGSVSTLTIQRTQQEDSAVYLCASRWTSGQQETQYFGPGTRLLVL.